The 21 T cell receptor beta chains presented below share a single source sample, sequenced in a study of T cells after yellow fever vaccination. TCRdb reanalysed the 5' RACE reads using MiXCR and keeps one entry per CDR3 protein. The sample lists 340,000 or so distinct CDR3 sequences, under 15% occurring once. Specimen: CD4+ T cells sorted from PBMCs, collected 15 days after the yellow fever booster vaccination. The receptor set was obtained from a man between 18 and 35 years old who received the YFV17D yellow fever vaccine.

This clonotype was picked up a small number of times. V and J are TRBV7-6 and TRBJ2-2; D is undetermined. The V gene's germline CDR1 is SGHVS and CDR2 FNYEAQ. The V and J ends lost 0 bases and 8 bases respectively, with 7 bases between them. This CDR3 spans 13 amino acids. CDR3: CASSLAESGELFF. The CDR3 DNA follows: TGTGCCAGCAGCTTAGCGGAATCAGGGGAGCTGTTTTTT.

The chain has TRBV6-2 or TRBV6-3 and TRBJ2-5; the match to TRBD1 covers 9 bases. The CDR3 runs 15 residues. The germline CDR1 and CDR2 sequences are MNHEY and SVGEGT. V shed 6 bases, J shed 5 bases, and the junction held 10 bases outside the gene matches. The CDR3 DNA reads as TGTGCCAGCAGCCCCGGGACAGGGCAACGGGAGACCCAGTACTTC. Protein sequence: CASSPGTGQRETQYF.

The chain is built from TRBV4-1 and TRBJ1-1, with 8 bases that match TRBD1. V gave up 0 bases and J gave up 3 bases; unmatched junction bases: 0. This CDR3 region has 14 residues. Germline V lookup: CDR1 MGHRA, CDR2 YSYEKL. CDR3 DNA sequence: TGCGCCAGCAGCCAAGAGACAGGGGACACTGAAGCTTTCTTT. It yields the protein CASSQETGDTEAFF.

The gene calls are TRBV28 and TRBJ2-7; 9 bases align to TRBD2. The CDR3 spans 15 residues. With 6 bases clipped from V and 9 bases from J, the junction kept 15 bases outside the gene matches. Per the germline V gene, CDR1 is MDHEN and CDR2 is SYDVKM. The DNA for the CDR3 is TGTGCCAGCAGCCAAGGGTCTAGCGGGGATAATGTGCAGTACGTC. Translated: CASSQGSSGDNVQYV.

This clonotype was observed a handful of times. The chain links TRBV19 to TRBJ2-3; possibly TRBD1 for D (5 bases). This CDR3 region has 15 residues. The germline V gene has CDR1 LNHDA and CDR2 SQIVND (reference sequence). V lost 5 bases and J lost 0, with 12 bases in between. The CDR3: CASSGATVSTDTQYF. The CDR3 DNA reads TGTGCCAGTAGTGGGGCGACGGTTAGCACAGATACGCAGTATTTT.

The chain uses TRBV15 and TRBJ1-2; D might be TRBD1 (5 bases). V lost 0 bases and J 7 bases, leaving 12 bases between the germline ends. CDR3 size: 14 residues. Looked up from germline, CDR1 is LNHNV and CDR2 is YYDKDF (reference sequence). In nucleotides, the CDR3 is TGTGCCACCAGCAGAGAGCGCAGGGTTGGTGGCTACACCTTC. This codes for CATSRERRVGGYTF.

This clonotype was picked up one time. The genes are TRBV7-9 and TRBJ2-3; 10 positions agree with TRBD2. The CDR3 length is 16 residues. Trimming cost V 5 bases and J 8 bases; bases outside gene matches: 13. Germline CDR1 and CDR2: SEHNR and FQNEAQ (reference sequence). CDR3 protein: CASSLGGLAERSTQYF. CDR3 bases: TGTGCCAGCAGCCTTGGCGGACTAGCGGAGCGGAGTACGCAGTATTTT.

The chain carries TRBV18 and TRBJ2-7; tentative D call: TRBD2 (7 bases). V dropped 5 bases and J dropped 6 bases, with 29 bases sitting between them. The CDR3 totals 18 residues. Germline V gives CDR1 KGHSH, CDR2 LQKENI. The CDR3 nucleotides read TGTGCCAGCTCATCAGGTGTATCGGGGGGCGCGACTTTTCTCGAGCAGTACTTC. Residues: CASSSGVSGGATFLEQYF.

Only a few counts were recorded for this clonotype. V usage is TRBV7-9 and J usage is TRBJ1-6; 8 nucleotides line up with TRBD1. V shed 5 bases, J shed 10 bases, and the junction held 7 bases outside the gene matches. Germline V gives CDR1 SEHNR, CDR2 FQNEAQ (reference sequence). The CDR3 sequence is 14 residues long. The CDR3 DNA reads TGTGCCAGCAGCGACAGGGGCCAAACCTCACCCCTCCACTTT. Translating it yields CASSDRGQTSPLHF.

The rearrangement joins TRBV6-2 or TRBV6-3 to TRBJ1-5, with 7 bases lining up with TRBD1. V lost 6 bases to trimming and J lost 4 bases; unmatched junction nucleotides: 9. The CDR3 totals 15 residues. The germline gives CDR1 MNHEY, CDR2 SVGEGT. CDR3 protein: CASSQDREGNQPQHF. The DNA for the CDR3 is TGTGCCAGCAGCCAAGACAGGGAAGGAAATCAGCCCCAGCATTTT.

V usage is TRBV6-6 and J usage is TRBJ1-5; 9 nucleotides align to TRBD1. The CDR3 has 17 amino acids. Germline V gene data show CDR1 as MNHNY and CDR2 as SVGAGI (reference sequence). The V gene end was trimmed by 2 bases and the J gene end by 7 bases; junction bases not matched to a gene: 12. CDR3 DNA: TGTGCCAGCAGTTACGGGGGGACAGGGCCCATCGGGCAGCCCCAGCATTTT. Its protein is CASSYGGTGPIGQPQHF.

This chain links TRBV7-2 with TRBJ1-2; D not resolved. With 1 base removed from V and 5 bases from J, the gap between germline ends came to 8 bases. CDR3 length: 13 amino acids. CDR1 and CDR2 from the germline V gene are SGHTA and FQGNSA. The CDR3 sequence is CASSLDRLYGYTF. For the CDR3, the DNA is TGTGCCAGCAGCTTAGACAGATTGTATGGCTACACCTTC.

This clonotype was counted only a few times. For the CDR3, the DNA is TGTGCCAGCAGACGGACTAGCGGCACCCAGTACTTC. Translating gives CASRRTSGTQYF. The V and J genes are TRBV5-5 and TRBJ2-5; TRBD2 matches at 10 bases. V shed 5 bases, J shed 8 bases, and the junction held 3 bases outside the gene matches. Germline-derived CDR1 and CDR2 are SGHKS and YYEKEE (reference sequence). The CDR3 extends over 12 amino acids.

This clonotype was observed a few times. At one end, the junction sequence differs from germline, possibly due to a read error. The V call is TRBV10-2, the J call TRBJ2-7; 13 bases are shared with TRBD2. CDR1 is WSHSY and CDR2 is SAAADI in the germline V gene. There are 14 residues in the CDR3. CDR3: CASRLAGGSNEQYF. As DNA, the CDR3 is TGCGCCAGCCGACTAGCGGGAGGCTCCAACGAGCAGTACTTC.

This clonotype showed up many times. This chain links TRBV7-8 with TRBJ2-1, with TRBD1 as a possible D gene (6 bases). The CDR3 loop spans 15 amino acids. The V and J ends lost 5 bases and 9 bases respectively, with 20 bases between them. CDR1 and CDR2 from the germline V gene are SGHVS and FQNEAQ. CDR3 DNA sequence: TGTGCCAGCAGCCCGCTTGGGGGCCCGAGCGGTGAGCAGTTCTTC. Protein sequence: CASSPLGGPSGEQFF.

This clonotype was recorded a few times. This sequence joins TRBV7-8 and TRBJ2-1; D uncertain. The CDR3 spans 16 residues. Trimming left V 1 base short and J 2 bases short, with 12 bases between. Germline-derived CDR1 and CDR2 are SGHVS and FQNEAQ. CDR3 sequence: CASSLVGGPTYNEQFF. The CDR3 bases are TGTGCCAGCAGCTTAGTTGGCGGTCCCACCTACAATGAGCAGTTCTTC. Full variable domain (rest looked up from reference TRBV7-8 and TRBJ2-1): GAGVSQSPRYKVAKRGQDVALRCDPISGHVSLFWYQQALGQGPEFLTYFQNEAQLDKSGLPSDRFFAERPEGSVSTLKIQRTQQEDSAVYLCASSLVGGPTYNEQFFGPGTRLTVL.

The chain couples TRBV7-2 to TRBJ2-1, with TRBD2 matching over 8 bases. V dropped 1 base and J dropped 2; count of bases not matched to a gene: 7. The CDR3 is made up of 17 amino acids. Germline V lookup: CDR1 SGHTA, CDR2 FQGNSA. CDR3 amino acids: CASSLDLAGGPYNEQFF. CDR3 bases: TGTGCCAGCAGCTTAGATCTGGCGGGGGGCCCCTACAATGAGCAGTTCTTC.

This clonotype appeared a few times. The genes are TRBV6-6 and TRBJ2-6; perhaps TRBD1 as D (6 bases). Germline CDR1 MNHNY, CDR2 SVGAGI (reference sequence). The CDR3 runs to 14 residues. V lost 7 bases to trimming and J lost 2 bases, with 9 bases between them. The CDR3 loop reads CASTNRAGANVLTF. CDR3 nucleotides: TGTGCCAGCACAAACAGGGCTGGGGCCAACGTCCTGACTTTC.

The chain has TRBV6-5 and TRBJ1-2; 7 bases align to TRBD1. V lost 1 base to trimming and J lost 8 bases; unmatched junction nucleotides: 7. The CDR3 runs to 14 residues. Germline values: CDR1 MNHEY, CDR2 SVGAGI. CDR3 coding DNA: TGTGCCAGCAGTTACTATAAGGGGGCGGGCGGCTACACCTTC. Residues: CASSYYKGAGGYTF.

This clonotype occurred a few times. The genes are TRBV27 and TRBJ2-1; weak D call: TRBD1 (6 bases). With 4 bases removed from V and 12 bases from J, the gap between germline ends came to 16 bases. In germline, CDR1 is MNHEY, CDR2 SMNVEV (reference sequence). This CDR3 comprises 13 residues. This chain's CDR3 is CASSSEGTLRQFF. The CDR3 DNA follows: TGTGCCAGCAGTTCCGAAGGGACACTAAGGCAGTTCTTC.

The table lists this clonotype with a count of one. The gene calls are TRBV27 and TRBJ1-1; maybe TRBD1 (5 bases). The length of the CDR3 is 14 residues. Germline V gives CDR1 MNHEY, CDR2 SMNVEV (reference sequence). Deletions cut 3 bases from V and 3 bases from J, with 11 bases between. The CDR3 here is CASSFRDGDTEAFF. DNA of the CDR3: TGTGCCAGCAGTTTCCGGGACGGTGACACTGAAGCTTTCTTT.